This T cell receptor (beta chain) was captured in a study of blood T cell repertoires in COVID-19. Whole-study context: Some COVID-19 samples were acute and others convalescent; all came from the United States, Italy and Spain. PBMCs, B-cell-depleted T cells, or T cells provided the cDNA or gDNA that made up the material.

This clone was seen only once. As handled by the study authors: Amplifying reference gene primers gave estimates of nucleated cell counts. Sequencing used immunoSEQ multiplex PCR; TCRdb keeps in-frame clones, though not all of them. V, J and clone size are those of that table, while D and trimming were read from the DNA. The sample has tens of thousands of clones; less than 90% are singletons. The J segment lost 5 bases and the V segment lost 5 bases, leaving 8 bases of the junction unmatched. The CDR3 loop spans 14 amino acids. Germline V gives CDR1 SEHNR, CDR2 FQNEAQ (reference sequence). Sequencing was performed on peripheral blood. The receptor comes from a human donor in a cohort sampled during active COVID-19. The V and J genes are TRBV7-9 and TRBJ1-2; TRBD1 matches 7 bases. CDR3: CASSRQGAVYGYTF. In DNA, the CDR3 is TGTGCCAGCAGCCGACAGGGAGCAGTTTATGGCTACACCTTC.